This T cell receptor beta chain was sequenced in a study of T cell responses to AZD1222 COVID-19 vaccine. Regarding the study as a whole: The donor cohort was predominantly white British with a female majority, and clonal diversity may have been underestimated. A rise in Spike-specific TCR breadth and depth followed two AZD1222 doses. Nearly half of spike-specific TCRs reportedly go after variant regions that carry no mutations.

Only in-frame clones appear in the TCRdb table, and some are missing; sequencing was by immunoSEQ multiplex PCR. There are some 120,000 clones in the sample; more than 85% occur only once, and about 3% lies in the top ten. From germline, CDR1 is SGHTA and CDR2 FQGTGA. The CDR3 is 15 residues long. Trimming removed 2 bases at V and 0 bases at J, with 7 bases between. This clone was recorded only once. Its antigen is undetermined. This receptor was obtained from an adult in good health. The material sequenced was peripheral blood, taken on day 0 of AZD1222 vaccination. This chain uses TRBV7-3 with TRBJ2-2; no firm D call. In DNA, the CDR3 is TGTGCCAGCAGCTTAGAACCGTCGAACACCGGGGAGCTGTTTTTT. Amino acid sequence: CASSLEPSNTGELFF.